Listed below are T cell receptor beta chains from one sample, sequenced in a study of blood T cell repertoires in COVID-19. Repertoires were generated with immunoSEQ multiplex PCR, while TCRdb's copy carries only in-frame clones and drops some. This sample has almost 400,000 clones, with roughly 91% found just once. The sequencing sample was made of PBMCs or T cells enriched from blood (not recorded which). These receptors were taken from a woman in her twenties or thirties who had recovered from COVID-19. Each CDR3 is given with its conserved first and last residue. D genes are given only for firm matches. Clone size is shown for a subset of rows, as once, few, many or a class of expanded clone.

CDR3: CASSQDRVITF; DNA: TGCGCCAGCAGCCAAGACAGGGTCATCACCTTC; D: -; V: TRBV4-1; J: TRBJ1-2; size: -
CDR3: CASSVTGTGGISSYNEQFF; DNA: TGTGCCAGCAGCGTCACCGGGACAGGGGGAATTAGCTCCTACAATGAGCAGTTCTTC; D: TRBD1; V: TRBV9; J: TRBJ2-1; size: -
CDR3: CAISESGGSYNEQFF; DNA: TGTGCCATCAGTGAGTCAGGGGGATCCTACAATGAGCAGTTCTTC; D: -; V: TRBV10-3; J: TRBJ2-1; size: -
CDR3: CASRDRGFDTQYF; DNA: TGTGCCAGCCGGGACAGGGGGTTTGATACGCAGTATTTT; D: TRBD1; V: TRBV19; J: TRBJ2-3; size: -
CDR3: CASSVAGGSDLTYEQYF; DNA: TGTGCCAGCAGTGTAGCGGGGGGATCAGATTTGACCTACGAGCAGTACTTC; D: TRBD2; V: TRBV6-1; J: TRBJ2-7; size: few
CDR3: CASRASGGGETQYF; DNA: TGCGCCAGCAGGGCTAGCGGGGGAGGAGAGACCCAGTACTTC; D: TRBD2; V: TRBV4-1; J: TRBJ2-5; size: -
CDR3: CASSAPRQGNYGYTF; DNA: TGTGCCAGTAGTGCCCCCCGGCAGGGCAACTATGGCTACACCTTC; D: -; V: TRBV19; J: TRBJ1-2; size: -
CDR3: CALRGNAGELFF; DNA: TGTGCCTTGAGGGGGAATGCCGGGGAGCTGTTTTTT; D: -; V: TRBV27; J: TRBJ2-2; size: -
CDR3: CASYGGGQAFF; DNA: TGTGCCAGCTATGGTGGAGGGCAAGCTTTCTTT; D: -; V: TRBV28; J: TRBJ1-1; size: once
CDR3: CASSFLTGGVTTEAFF; DNA: TGTGCCAGCAGCTTTTTGACAGGGGGCGTCACCACTGAAGCTTTCTTT; D: TRBD1; V: TRBV7-8; J: TRBJ1-1; size: -
CDR3: CASSDMEITYNEQFF; DNA: TGTGCCAGCAGTGATATGGAGATTACCTACAATGAGCAGTTCTTC; D: -; V: TRBV2; J: TRBJ2-1; size: -
CDR3: CASTEKSLDTYNSPLHF; DNA: TGTGCCAGCACCGAGAAATCCTTAGACACCTATAATTCACCCCTCCACTTT; D: -; V: TRBV7-9; J: TRBJ1-6; size: -
CDR3: CASSPPGAYGYTF; DNA: TGTGCCAGCTCACCACCGGGAGCCTATGGCTACACCTTC; D: -; V: TRBV18; J: TRBJ1-2; size: -
CDR3: CAWSTNSYGYTF; DNA: TGTGCCTGGAGTACCAACTCATATGGCTACACCTTC; D: -; V: TRBV30; J: TRBJ1-2; size: -
CDR3: CASSYGQGVNYEQYF; DNA: TGTGCCAGCAGCTACGGACAGGGAGTAAATTACGAGCAGTACTTC; D: TRBD1; V: TRBV2; J: TRBJ2-7; size: -
CDR3: CASSLAGGNYGYTF; DNA: TGTGCCAGCAGCTTAGCAGGGGGTAACTATGGCTACACCTTC; D: -; V: TRBV7-2; J: TRBJ1-2; size: -
CDR3: CASSGTGTNEKLFF; DNA: TGTGCCAGCAGCGGGACAGGAACTAATGAAAAACTGTTTTTT; D: TRBD1; V: TRBV9; J: TRBJ1-4; size: -
CDR3: CASSLDGSGRYNEQFF; DNA: TGTGCCAGCAGCTTAGATGGAAGCGGGAGGTACAATGAGCAGTTCTTC; D: TRBD2; V: TRBV11-2; J: TRBJ2-1; size: -
CDR3: CASGAWETQYF; DNA: TGTGCCAGTGGTGCGTGGGAGACCCAGTACTTC; D: -; V: TRBV19; J: TRBJ2-5; size: once
CDR3: CASRYSAGRRFNEQFF; DNA: TGTGCCAGCAGATATTCCGCAGGAAGACGGTTCAATGAGCAGTTCTTC; D: -; V: TRBV7-3; J: TRBJ2-1; size: -
CDR3: CASSLGARSGNTIYF; DNA: TGTGCCAGCAGTTTGGGGGCCAGGTCTGGAAACACCATATATTTT; D: -; V: TRBV2; J: TRBJ1-3; size: -
CDR3: CAISDLRGTGTNEKLFF; DNA: TGTGCCATCAGTGACCTACGAGGTACAGGGACTAATGAAAAACTGTTTTTT; D: -; V: TRBV10-3; J: TRBJ1-4; size: -
CDR3: CASTPGGTSYEQYF; DNA: TGTGCCAGCACTCCCGGGGGGACCTCCTACGAGCAGTACTTC; D: TRBD2; V: TRBV25-1; J: TRBJ2-7; size: once
CDR3: CAWRSIRDREAFF; DNA: TGTGCCTGGCGTTCGATCCGGGACAGGGAAGCTTTCTTT; D: TRBD1; V: TRBV30; J: TRBJ1-1; size: -
CDR3: CASGFDGVYGYTF; DNA: TGTGCTAGTGGTTTTGATGGAGTCTATGGCTACACCTTC; D: -; V: TRBV12-5; J: TRBJ1-2; size: -
CDR3: CASSPRPLQRGSYEQYF; DNA: TGTGCCAGCAGTCCCCGCCCACTCCAGCGGGGTTCCTACGAGCAGTACTTC; D: TRBD2; V: TRBV6-6; J: TRBJ2-7; size: -
CDR3: CASSQDYRGLGYGYTF; DNA: TGCGCCAGCAGCCAAGATTATAGGGGGCTAGGCTATGGCTACACCTTC; D: TRBD1; V: TRBV4-1; J: TRBJ1-2; size: few
CDR3: CASSLSPVSGGAGTDTQYF; DNA: TGTGCCAGCAGCTTAAGTCCGGTCAGCGGGGGGGCCGGCACAGATACGCAGTATTTT; D: TRBD2; V: TRBV13; J: TRBJ2-3; size: -
CDR3: CASSPPTGLGYTF; DNA: TGTGCCAGCAGCCCACCGACAGGGTTGGGCTACACCTTC; D: TRBD1; V: TRBV5-5; J: TRBJ1-2; size: -
CDR3: CSVEKGNYGYTF; DNA: TGCAGCGTTGAAAAGGGGAACTATGGCTACACCTTC; D: -; V: TRBV29-1; J: TRBJ1-2; size: -
CDR3: CAISESGQSAYNEQFF; DNA: TGTGCCATCAGTGAGTCGGGGCAGTCCGCCTACAATGAGCAGTTCTTC; D: -; V: TRBV10-3; J: TRBJ2-1; size: -
CDR3: CASSQTIKGVYNEQFF; DNA: TGCGCCAGCAGCCAAACTATCAAGGGGGTTTACAATGAGCAGTTCTTC; D: -; V: TRBV4-1; J: TRBJ2-1; size: -
CDR3: CASSPDTTRGYTF; DNA: TGTGCCAGCAGCCCGGACACGACGAGGGGCTACACCTTC; D: -; V: TRBV5-4; J: TRBJ1-2; size: -
CDR3: CATSQSNQPQHF; DNA: TGTGCCACCAGTCAAAGCAATCAGCCCCAGCATTTT; D: -; V: TRBV24-1; J: TRBJ1-5; size: -
CDR3: CASSPGTSSTGELFF; DNA: TGTGCCAGCTCGCCCGGGACTAGCAGCACCGGGGAGCTGTTTTTT; D: TRBD2; V: TRBV18; J: TRBJ2-2; size: -
CDR3: CASTSRLAPTYEQYF; DNA: TGTGCCAGTACCAGTCGGCTAGCGCCTACCTACGAGCAGTACTTC; D: -; V: TRBV19; J: TRBJ2-7; size: few
CDR3: CASSYGTVTKNIQYF; DNA: TGCGCCAGCAGCTACGGGACAGTCACTAAAAACATTCAGTACTTC; D: TRBD1; V: TRBV5-1; J: TRBJ2-4; size: -
CDR3: CASGDRDSLGTQYF; DNA: TGTGCCAGTGGGGACCGGGACTCCCTCGGGACCCAGTACTTC; D: -; V: TRBV19; J: TRBJ2-5; size: -
CDR3: CASSYSGEKLFF; DNA: TGTGCCAGCAGTTACTCCGGGGAAAAACTGTTTTTT; D: -; V: TRBV6-5; J: TRBJ1-4; size: -
CDR3: CASSQYLGVENIQYF; DNA: TGTGCCAGCAGCCAGTATTTAGGGGTGGAGAACATTCAGTACTTC; D: -; V: TRBV4-2; J: TRBJ2-4; size: -
CDR3: CASSFIGGNTGELFF; DNA: TGTGCCAGCAGCTTTATAGGGGGGAACACCGGGGAGCTGTTTTTT; D: -; V: TRBV7-3; J: TRBJ2-2; size: few
CDR3: CASSQRVSGNTIYF; DNA: TGTGCCAGCAGCCAGCGGGTATCTGGAAACACCATATATTTT; D: -; V: TRBV3-1/TRBV3-2; J: TRBJ1-3; size: -